Shown below are 20 T cell receptor beta chains from a single sample sequenced in a study of Ad26.COV2.S vaccination and SARS-CoV-2 variants. Produced via immunoSEQ multiplex PCR; TCRdb's table is partial and in-frame only. The top ten hold around 3.6% of the sample, which has 300,000 to 400,000 clones, over 75% seen once. The treatment here: around 19 received Ad26.COV2.S at low or high dose, single or two shots; 5 received placebo; per-sample allocation not given. It was on day 63 after the first vaccine or placebo injection that samples were taken. This sample comprised peripheral blood, obtained in a trial of Ad26.COV2.S vaccine versus placebo. These receptors originate from a person between 18 and 65 years old who received the Ad26.COV2.S COVID-19 vaccine or a placebo.

The V call is TRBV3-1 (or the pseudogene TRBV3-2), the J call TRBJ2-1, with a weak D call TRBD2 (7 bases). Looked up from germline, CDR1 is LGHDT and CDR2 is YNNKEL (reference sequence). Trimming removed 4 bases from V and 3 bases from J, with 19 bases in between. The CDR3 is 17 amino acids. The CDR3 reads CASSRREGGANYNEQFF. In DNA, the CDR3 is TGTGCCAGCAGCCGTCGCGAAGGGGGGGCTAACTACAATGAGCAGTTCTTC.

The V and J genes are TRBV9 and TRBJ1-1; TRBD1 aligns across 12 bases. The J segment lost 5 bases and the V segment lost 3 bases, leaving 2 bases of the junction unmatched. Germline V lookup: CDR1 SGDLS, CDR2 YYNGEE. The CDR3 is 14 residues long. The DNA of the CDR3 is TGTGCCAGCAGCGCGGGACAGGGGGCGACTGAAGCTTTCTTT. Translated, it gives CASSAGQGATEAFF.

The count of this clone is one. The rearrangement links TRBV5-5 to TRBJ1-5; 9 bases agree with TRBD1. The CDR3 has 15 residues. The V and J ends lost 4 bases and 5 bases, in that order; junction bases with no gene match: 7. The germline V gene has CDR1 SGHKS and CDR2 YYEKEE (reference sequence). The CDR3: CASSRSTGGDQPQHF. CDR3 bases: TGTGCCAGCAGCCGATCGACAGGGGGAGATCAGCCCCAGCATTTT.

This sequence joins TRBV7-2 and TRBJ1-1, with 9 bases aligning to TRBD1. This CDR3 spans 14 amino acids. The V and J ends lost 1 base and 5 bases, in that order; junction bases with no gene match: 2. CDR1 is SGHTA and CDR2 is FQGNSA in the germline V gene. The chain's CDR3 is CASSLDRGRTEAFF. CDR3 in DNA: TGTGCCAGCAGCTTAGACAGGGGGCGGACTGAAGCTTTCTTT.

The chain joins TRBV6-5 to TRBJ1-1, with 8 bases lining up with TRBD1. V shed 2 bases and J 4 bases; nucleotides not matched to a gene: 6. CDR3 length: 15 amino acids. CDR1 MNHEY and CDR2 SVGAGI come from the germline V gene. The DNA for the CDR3 is TGTGCCAGCAGTTACGTGGACAGGGTCGCCACTGAAGCTTTCTTT. Residues: CASSYVDRVATEAFF.

This chain links TRBV9 with TRBJ1-2, with D perhaps TRBD1 (6 bases). The ends were cut back, 0 bases at V and 8 bases at J, with 11 bases in the middle. This CDR3 spans 13 amino acids. CDR1 is SGDLS, CDR2 YYNGEE, per germline. CDR3 DNA: TGTGCCAGCAGCGTAGCTCAGGGGAGGGGCTACACCTTC. Its protein is CASSVAQGRGYTF.

This clone occurred many times. V is TRBV7-9 and J is TRBJ1-3; D not certain. Between the trimmed V and J ends, which lost 6 bases and 2 bases, there was a span of 14 bases. This CDR3 has 15 amino acids. Per the germline V gene, CDR1 is SEHNR and CDR2 is FQNEAQ (reference sequence). CDR3 coding DNA: TGTGCCAGCAGTACGAGCCGGGCACCTGGAAACACCATATATTTT. Amino acid sequence: CASSTSRAPGNTIYF.

The chain recombines TRBV15 with TRBJ2-1, with 9 positions matching TRBD1. Losses at the gene ends were 3 bases for V and 8 bases for J; bases not matched to a gene: 2. Germline loops: CDR1 LNHNV, CDR2 YYDKDF (reference sequence). This CDR3 is built from 13 residues. CDR3 loop: CATSRDRGHEQFF. The DNA of the CDR3 is TGTGCCACCAGCAGGGACAGGGGACATGAGCAGTTCTTC.

The sample holds one count of this clone. For the CDR3, the DNA is TGTGCCAGCAGTTACTCAACAGGTTCCAGCCTCCACTTT. It specifies CASSYSTGSSLHF. The chain couples TRBV6-5 to TRBJ1-6; a weak D match, TRBD1 (5 bases). Trimming took 0 bases from V and 15 from J, leaving 12 bases between them. Germline V lookup: CDR1 MNHEY, CDR2 SVGAGI. This CDR3 has 13 amino acids.

The rearrangement links TRBV6-5 to TRBJ2-3, with 10 nucleotides matching TRBD1. The CDR3 extends over 16 amino acids. V lost 2 bases and J lost 2; bases outside the gene matches: 4. Per the germline V gene, CDR1 is MNHEY and CDR2 is SVGAGI. CDR3 nucleotides: TGTGCCAGCAGTTACGGGACAGGGGCGATCACAGATACGCAGTATTTT. Translation: CASSYGTGAITDTQYF.

This clone occurred once. The rearrangement joins TRBV7-9 to TRBJ2-7, with 8 bases lining up with TRBD1. Germline trimming cut 1 base from V and 2 bases from J; bases unmatched to any gene: 7. Germline loops: CDR1 SEHNR, CDR2 FQNEAQ (reference sequence). CDR3 size: 16 residues. The CDR3 nucleotides are TGTGCCAGCAGCTTAGACCCTGGACAGGGAACCTACGAGCAGTACTTC. Translation: CASSLDPGQGTYEQYF. Using reference TRBV7-9 and TRBJ2-7 for the parts outside the CDR3, the full variable domain is DTGVSQNPRHKITKRGQNVTFRCDPISEHNRLYWYRQTLGQGPEFLTYFQNEAQLEKSRLLSDRFSAERPKGSFSTLEIQRTEQGDSAMYLCASSLDPGQGTYEQYFGPGTRLTVT.

In its sample, this clone was seen a few times. The rearrangement joins TRBV3-1 (or the pseudogene TRBV3-2) to TRBJ1-4; no clear D gene. Trimming shortened V by 4 bases and J by 8 bases, and 8 bases separated the two germline ends. CDR3 length equals 12 residues. Germline loops: CDR1 LGHDT, CDR2 YNNKEL (reference sequence). The CDR3 DNA follows: TGTGCCAGCAGCCTAGGATTGGAAAAACTGTTTTTT. This encodes CASSLGLEKLFF.

The chain carries TRBV10-3 and TRBJ1-1; D uncertain. Germline V gene sequence: CDR1 ENHRY, CDR2 SYGVKD. This CDR3 region has 15 residues. Trimming took off 6 bases at V and 0 bases at J, with 14 bases between the two ends. The CDR3 DNA reads as TGTGCCATCAGACCCGGGATGAGCCTGAACACTGAAGCTTTCTTT. This codes for CAIRPGMSLNTEAFF.

Regarding this clone: A junction end diverges from the germline sequence, so it may reflect a read error. CDR3 amino acids: CASSPKTRMNTEAFF. Written as DNA, the CDR3 is TGTGCTAGCAGCCCTAAGACAAGAATGAACACTGAAGCTTTCTTT. V gene TRBV7-7 combines with J gene TRBJ1-1; D not certain. The germline CDR1 and CDR2 sequences are SSHAT and FNYEAQ (reference sequence). The CDR3 is made up of 15 amino acids.

V usage is TRBV5-6 and J usage is TRBJ1-4, with TRBD1 matching over 8 bases. The junction had 8 bases not matched to a gene; V was cut back by 2 bases and J by 8 bases. Looked up from germline, CDR1 is SGHDT and CDR2 is YYEEEE. The CDR3 is 15 amino acids. Written as DNA, the CDR3 is TGTGCCAGCAGCTTTAGACAGGGGCCTAGAGAAAAACTGTTTTTT. Protein product: CASSFRQGPREKLFF.

The chain employs TRBV5-4 and TRBJ2-7, with 9 nucleotides matching TRBD1. Germline CDR1 reads SGHNT; CDR2 reads YYREEE (reference sequence). The CDR3 runs 15 residues. The trim removed 0 bases at V and 3 bases at J, leaving 4 bases unmatched. CDR3 loop: CASSLGGQGIYEQYF. For the CDR3, the DNA is TGTGCCAGCAGCTTGGGGGGACAGGGAATCTACGAGCAGTACTTC.

The chain recombines TRBV27 with TRBJ2-1; D remains unclear. There are 13 residues in the CDR3. CDR1 is MNHEY, CDR2 SMNVEV, per germline (reference sequence). Trimming removed 3 bases at V and 8 bases at J, with 11 bases between. CDR3 loop: CASSFPPGDEQFF. CDR3 DNA sequence: TGTGCCAGCAGTTTCCCGCCCGGTGATGAGCAGTTCTTC.

V is TRBV5-1 and J is TRBJ2-1; TRBD1 agrees at 7 bases. This CDR3 contains 15 residues. Germline V gives CDR1 SGHRS, CDR2 YFSETQ. V lost 4 bases, J lost 2 bases, and 6 bases stayed unmatched. For the CDR3, the DNA is TGCGCCAGCAGCCCAGACAGGGACACCTACAATGAGCAGTTCTTC. Translation: CASSPDRDTYNEQFF.

V is TRBV11-2 and J is TRBJ1-2; 7 bases align to TRBD1. The V and J ends lost 0 bases and 6 bases, in that order; junction bases with no gene match: 1. Germline CDR1 and CDR2: SGHAT and FQNNGV. The CDR3 consists of 13 residues. Here the CDR3 reads CASSLDRGHGYTF. The CDR3 DNA follows: TGTGCCAGCAGCTTAGATAGGGGGCATGGCTACACCTTC.

V gene TRBV15 combines with J gene TRBJ2-4, with a weak D call TRBD2 (5 bases). V was cut by 0 bases and J by 7 bases, with 7 bases left in between. Germline V lookup: CDR1 LNHNV, CDR2 YYDKDF (reference sequence). The CDR3 consists of 13 residues. The CDR3 DNA is TGTGCCACCAGCAGAGATCCGGGGAACATTCAGTACTTC. It translates to CATSRDPGNIQYF.